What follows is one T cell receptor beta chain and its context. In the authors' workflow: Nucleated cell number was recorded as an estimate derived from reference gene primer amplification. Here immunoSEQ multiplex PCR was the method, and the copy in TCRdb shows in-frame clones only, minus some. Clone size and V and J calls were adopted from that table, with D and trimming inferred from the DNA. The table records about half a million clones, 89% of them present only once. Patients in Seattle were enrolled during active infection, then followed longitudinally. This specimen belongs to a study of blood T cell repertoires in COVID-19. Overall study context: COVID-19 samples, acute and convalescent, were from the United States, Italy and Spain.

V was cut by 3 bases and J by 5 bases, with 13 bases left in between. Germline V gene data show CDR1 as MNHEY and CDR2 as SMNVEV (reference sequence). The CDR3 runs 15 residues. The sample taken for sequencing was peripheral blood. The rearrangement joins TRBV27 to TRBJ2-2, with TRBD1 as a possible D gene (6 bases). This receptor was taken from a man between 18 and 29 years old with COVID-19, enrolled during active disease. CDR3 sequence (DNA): TGTGCCAGCAGTTTGAAAGGGGGATATACCGGGGAGCTGTTTTTT. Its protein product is CASSLKGGYTGELFF.